The 25 T cell receptor beta chains presented below share a single source sample, sequenced in a study of shared clonotypes between healthy human individuals (dated by TCRdb to 2020 to 2022). Library preparation employed the immunoSEQ multiplex PCR assay. TCRdb stores this immuneACCESS table with in-frame sequences only. Part of the clones is absent; in the studies checked, under half of the shortfall reflects unresolved V genes, and no reason is known for the rest. The sample table lists around 700,000 clones, approximately 79% of them with a count of one. Together, the top ten hold about 1.8% of the sample. Sample: memory CD4+ T cells sorted from blood. The cell subset or site label here, explained by the study, means: CD45RA-negative fraction. All receptors come from a woman in her 30s in good health.

V and J are TRBV7-8 and TRBJ1-5, with TRBD1 as a possible D gene (6 bases). V shed 1 base and J shed 3 bases, with 13 bases lying between them. The CDR3 has 16 amino acids. The V gene's germline CDR1 is SGHVS and CDR2 FQNEAQ. CDR3 sequence reads: CASSLVVGGPNQPQHF. The CDR3, as DNA: TGTGCCAGCAGCTTAGTAGTGGGGGGCCCCAATCAGCCCCAGCATTTT. Combining the CDR3 with reference TRBV7-8 and TRBJ1-5 gives the whole variable domain GAGVSQSPRYKVAKRGQDVALRCDPISGHVSLFWYQQALGQGPEFLTYFQNEAQLDKSGLPSDRFFAERPEGSVSTLKIQRTQQEDSAVYLCASSLVVGGPNQPQHFGDGTRLSIL.

The chain couples TRBV5-4 to TRBJ2-5; 9 bases are shared with TRBD1. The germline V gene encodes CDR1 SGHNT and CDR2 YYREEE (reference sequence). The CDR3 sequence is 14 residues long. The V and J ends lost 4 bases and 5 bases, in that order; junction bases with no gene match: 6. The chain's CDR3 is CASSQQGAGETQYF. CDR3 nucleotides: TGTGCCAGCAGCCAACAGGGGGCTGGGGAGACCCAGTACTTC.

The chain links TRBV5-1 to TRBJ2-1; 7 bases are shared with TRBD2. The CDR3 is made up of 15 amino acids. Germline trimming cut 1 base from V and 4 bases from J; bases unmatched to any gene: 5. CDR1 is SGHRS and CDR2 is YFSETQ in the germline V gene. The CDR3 sequence: CASSLSASGYNEQFF. DNA for the CDR3: TGCGCCAGCAGCTTGTCGGCTAGCGGATACAATGAGCAGTTCTTC.

V usage is TRBV29-1 and J usage is TRBJ2-7, with 8 bases fitting TRBD2. Germline-derived CDR1 and CDR2 are SQVTM and ANQGSEA. J lost 4 bases, V lost 6 bases, and 17 bases had no gene match. This CDR3 has 16 amino acids. The CDR3 DNA reads as TGCAGCGTGGGGGCTCTTAGGACGGCGGGAGGTTACGAGCAGTACTTC. Residues: CSVGALRTAGGYEQYF.

Turning to this clone: Other DNA sequences of this sample code for an identical CDR3. The chain recombines TRBV28 with TRBJ2-5; D unclear. V was clipped by 3 bases and J by 2 bases, with 10 bases between them. This CDR3 spans 14 amino acids. From germline, CDR1 is MDHEN and CDR2 SYDVKM. The CDR3 protein is CASSFSGSQETQYF. CDR3 in DNA: TGTGCCAGCAGTTTTTCCGGATCACAAGAGACCCAGTACTTC.

The V and J genes are TRBV5-5 and TRBJ2-7; TRBD1 matches 9 bases. V was pared by 3 bases and J by 2 bases, with 6 bases of the junction left unmatched. This CDR3 is built from 15 residues. Germline loops: CDR1 SGHKS, CDR2 YYEKEE (reference sequence). In nucleotides, the CDR3 is TGTGCCAGCAGCTCACAGGGGGCGATGACCTACGAGCAGTACTTC. Its translation: CASSSQGAMTYEQYF.

The chain recombines TRBV19 with TRBJ2-7; TRBD2 matches 8 bases. In germline, CDR1 is LNHDA, CDR2 SQIVND (reference sequence). The CDR3 is 13 residues long. V lost 5 bases and J lost 4; bases outside the gene matches: 4. The CDR3 protein is CASSVVAGYEQYF. CDR3 coding DNA: TGTGCCAGTAGTGTGGTAGCGGGGTACGAGCAGTACTTC.

In its sample, this clone was seen many times. Other nucleotide sequences from this sample produce the same CDR3. This chain joins TRBV28 and TRBJ2-7; D call uncertain. V lost 4 bases and J 3 bases, leaving 13 bases between the germline ends. There are 14 residues in the CDR3. Germline CDR1 MDHEN, CDR2 SYDVKM. CDR3 coding DNA: TGTGCCAGCAGTTCCCTCAGAGCACTCTACGAGCAGTACTTC. It translates to CASSSLRALYEQYF.

The chain employs TRBV5-1 and TRBJ2-1, with a possible D match to TRBD1 (5 bases). The CDR3 covers 15 residues. CDR1 is SGHRS and CDR2 is YFSETQ in the germline V gene. V dropped 4 bases and J dropped 4 bases, with 15 bases sitting between them. This chain's CDR3 is CASSVDSMGYNEQFF. In DNA form, the CDR3 reads TGCGCCAGCAGCGTAGACAGTATGGGGTACAATGAGCAGTTCTTC. The entire variable domain, with the rest obtained from reference TRBV5-1 and TRBJ2-1, is as follows: KAGVTQTPRYLIKTRGQQVTLSCSPISGHRSVSWYQQTPGQGLQFLFEYFSETQRNKGNFPGRFSGRQFSNSRSEMNVSTLELGDSALYLCASSVDSMGYNEQFFGPGTRLTVL.

CDR3 loop: CASSPPGGPGNTIYF. The CDR3 DNA is TGTGCCAGCAGCCCCCCCGGGGGCCCCGGAAACACCATATATTTT. The chain joins TRBV28 to TRBJ1-3, with D perhaps TRBD1 (6 bases). Germline V lookup: CDR1 MDHEN, CDR2 SYDVKM. The CDR3 contains 15 residues. The germline V and J ends were trimmed by 6 bases and 4 bases, with 16 bases remaining between them.

This sequence joins TRBV11-1 and TRBJ2-7; 7 bases are shared with TRBD2. The CDR3 totals 13 residues. V dropped 5 bases and J dropped 5; count of bases not matched to a gene: 6. Germline values: CDR1 SGHAT, CDR2 FQDESV (reference sequence). The chain's CDR3 is CASSVSGINEQYF. The DNA of the CDR3 is TGTGCCAGCAGCGTCAGCGGGATCAACGAGCAGTACTTC.

This clone was seen only once. The chain combines TRBV5-5 with TRBJ2-7, with D perhaps matching TRBD1 or TRBD2 (5 bases each). The germline V gene has CDR1 SGHKS and CDR2 YYEKEE (reference sequence). V lost 3 bases, J lost 3 bases, and 13 bases lay in between. The CDR3 length is 14 residues. The CDR3 bases are TGTGCCAGCAGCTCGTTGGGGGAGAGCTACGAGCAGTACTTC. This sequence encodes CASSSLGESYEQYF.

V is TRBV12-5 and J is TRBJ2-7, with D perhaps being TRBD1 or TRBD2 (5 bases each). The V gene lost 7 bases and the J gene lost 4 bases, with 35 bases spanning the gap. This CDR3 has 20 residues. Looked up from germline, CDR1 is LGHNT and CDR2 is FRNRAP. The DNA for the CDR3 is TGTGCTAGTGTCACTGAAGCGGCCAATAGCAATCCCAAAGGGGAGTACGAGCAGTACTTC. Its translation: CASVTEAANSNPKGEYEQYF.

Regarding this clone: Distinct nucleotide sequences in the sample also encode this CDR3. J is TRBJ2-1 and V is TRBV14; 8 bases fit TRBD2. Germline V CDR1 and CDR2: SGHDN, FVKESK. The CDR3 has 13 amino acids. Trimming removed 4 bases from V and 6 bases from J; junction bases left unmatched: 2. The CDR3 sequence is CASSPGTSNEQFF. In DNA form, the CDR3 reads TGTGCCAGCAGCCCCGGGACTAGCAATGAGCAGTTCTTC.

This clone was picked up one time. The V call is TRBV6-1, the J call TRBJ1-5; D is unclear. The CDR3 loop spans 13 amino acids. Germline CDR1 MNHNS, CDR2 SASEGT. The ends were cut back, 6 bases at V and 4 bases at J, with 10 bases in the middle. The chain's CDR3 is CASSMVENQPQHF. CDR3 coding DNA: TGTGCCAGCAGCATGGTTGAGAATCAGCCCCAGCATTTT.

The chain joins TRBV13 to TRBJ2-3; D possibly corresponds to TRBD2 (6 bases). V was trimmed by 7 bases and J by 3 bases, leaving 11 bases between them. Germline lookup yields CDR1 PRHDT and CDR2 FYEKMQ (reference sequence). The CDR3 runs 13 residues. CDR3 sequence: CASKEGWTDTQYF. In DNA form, the CDR3 reads TGTGCCAGCAAGGAGGGCTGGACAGATACGCAGTATTTT.

J is TRBJ1-1 and V is TRBV28; D perhaps matches TRBD1 (5 bases). V was pared by 3 bases and J by 0 bases, with 11 bases between. Germline loops: CDR1 MDHEN, CDR2 SYDVKM. The CDR3 has 15 residues. DNA of the CDR3: TGTGCCAGCAGTTTTGGTAACAGGATGAACACTGAAGCTTTCTTT. Its protein product is CASSFGNRMNTEAFF.

This chain uses TRBV7-2 with TRBJ2-7; TRBD1 might be the D (6 bases). The CDR3 contains 13 residues. Germline-derived CDR1 and CDR2 are SGHTA and FQGNSA. V lost 7 bases and J lost 2, with 12 bases in between. The chain's CDR3 is CASTRDITYEQYF. The DNA of the CDR3 is TGTGCCAGCACCCGGGACATCACCTACGAGCAGTACTTC.

The chain employs TRBV6-9 and TRBJ1-2; 8 positions agree with TRBD1. CDR1 is MNHGY, CDR2 SVAAGI, per germline. CDR3 length: 19 residues. J lost 3 bases, V lost 4 bases, and 19 bases had no gene match. The CDR3: CASSSRSLLPGQAYYGYTF. In nucleotides, the CDR3 is TGTGCCAGCAGTTCCCGTTCTCTCCTACCGGGACAGGCTTACTATGGCTACACCTTC.

This chain joins TRBV5-1 and TRBJ1-5, with a tentative D call TRBD1 (6 bases). Germline CDR1 and CDR2: SGHRS and YFSETQ. The CDR3 covers 15 residues. The germline V and J ends were trimmed by 4 bases and 0 bases, with 11 bases remaining between them. As DNA, the CDR3 is TGCGCCAGCAGCCCGGACAGTTATAGCAATCAGCCCCAGCATTTT. Translation gives CASSPDSYSNQPQHF.

This clone was counted only a few times. The chain uses TRBV7-6 and TRBJ1-2, with D perhaps TRBD1 (6 bases). This CDR3 spans 13 amino acids. The germline V gene has CDR1 SGHVS and CDR2 FNYEAQ. Trimming cost V 0 bases and J 8 bases, with 10 bases left between them. The CDR3 is CASSLAGGLGYTF. CDR3 DNA: TGTGCCAGCAGCTTAGCCGGGGGCCTAGGCTACACCTTC.

The chain recombines TRBV18 with TRBJ2-1; 14 nucleotides line up with TRBD2. The CDR3 has 15 residues. V trimming: 2 bases; J trimming: 8 bases; junction bases outside the gene matches: 2. Per germline, CDR1 KGHSH and CDR2 LQKENI. The CDR3 DNA follows: TGTGCCAGCTCACCAGAGACTAGCGGGAGGGATGAGCAGTTCTTC. Its protein is CASSPETSGRDEQFF.

This rearrangement joins TRBV28 to TRBJ1-1, with TRBD1 matching 7 bases. Trimming at V came to 10 bases and at J to 11 bases, leaving 10 bases not matched to a gene. This CDR3 has 11 amino acids. CDR1 and CDR2 (germline): MDHEN, SYDVKM. The CDR3 nucleotides read TGTGCCATTACAGGGGTCGCTCGGGCTTTCTTT. Its protein product is CAITGVARAFF.

The V and J genes are TRBV15 and TRBJ2-7; D may be TRBD2 (6 bases). CDR1 is LNHNV and CDR2 is YYDKDF in the germline V gene (reference sequence). V dropped 0 bases and J dropped 9 bases, with 9 bases sitting between them. The CDR3 contains 12 residues. The CDR3 protein is CATSRDRGLQYF. The DNA for the CDR3 is TGTGCCACCAGCAGAGATCGGGGGTTGCAGTACTTC.

This chain joins TRBV6-1 and TRBJ2-3; D gene uncertain. CDR3 length equals 14 residues. Germline loops: CDR1 MNHNS, CDR2 SASEGT. V lost 4 bases to trimming and J lost 2 bases, with 10 bases between them. Here the CDR3 DNA reads TGTGCCAGCAGTGTGGGGAAAGACACAGATACGCAGTATTTT. This encodes CASSVGKDTDTQYF.